Below are 30 T cell receptor beta chains sequenced from a single sample in a study of T cell repertoires in ileal Crohn's disease. Libraries were prepared by immunoSEQ multiplex PCR; TCRdb keeps only in-frame clonotypes and omits some of them. The sample has some 16,000 clones; over 80% are singletons. Material: ileal tissue. These receptor sequences come from an adult with Crohn's disease.

The chain employs TRBV19 and TRBJ1-2, with 11 bases that match TRBD1. The trim removed 5 bases at V and 8 bases at J, leaving 10 bases unmatched. The CDR3 sequence is 15 residues long. Germline lookup yields CDR1 LNHDA and CDR2 SQIVND (reference sequence). For the CDR3, the DNA is TGTGCCAGTAGTCCGGACAGGGGGCAGGTTGGGGGCTACACCTTC. This translates into CASSPDRGQVGGYTF.

This clone was recorded only once. The gene calls are TRBV19 and TRBJ2-3; 10 positions agree with TRBD2. The CDR3 consists of 16 residues. The germline V gene encodes CDR1 LNHDA and CDR2 SQIVND (reference sequence). V gave up 8 bases and J gave up 4 bases; unmatched junction bases: 12. Written as DNA, the CDR3 is TGTGCCAGTGCTCTCTTAGCGGGGGGTGGGGCAGATACGCAGTATTTT. As protein: CASALLAGGGADTQYF.

The rearrangement links TRBV5-1 to TRBJ2-3; TRBD2 aligns across 13 bases. V lost 3 bases and J lost 2; bases outside the gene matches: 3. The CDR3 sequence is 16 residues long. The V gene's germline CDR1 is SGHRS and CDR2 YFSETQ. CDR3 sequence reads: CASSWGTSGATDTQYF. CDR3 in DNA: TGCGCCAGCAGCTGGGGGACTAGCGGGGCCACAGATACGCAGTATTTT.

The chain couples TRBV7-2 to TRBJ1-1, with D hard to call. V shed 5 bases and J shed 3 bases, with 19 bases lying between them. CDR1 is SGHTA and CDR2 is FQGNSA in the germline V gene. The CDR3 sequence is 16 residues long. Here the CDR3 reads CASSQLRTSRYTEAFF. The CDR3 DNA is TGTGCCAGCAGCCAACTGAGGACTTCCAGGTACACTGAAGCTTTCTTT.

The chain couples TRBV9 to TRBJ1-1, with 8 bases identical to TRBD1. J gave up 11 bases and V 0 bases, and 12 bases lay outside the gene matches. The CDR3 is made up of 15 amino acids. The germline V gene has CDR1 SGDLS and CDR2 YYNGEE. CDR3 in amino acids: CASSVGGRGPGGAFF. The CDR3 coding sequence is TGTGCCAGCAGCGTAGGAGGCAGGGGGCCTGGGGGGGCTTTCTTT.

The V gene is TRBV9, the J gene TRBJ2-3; 13 bases line up with TRBD2. Germline V gives CDR1 SGDLS, CDR2 YYNGEE. Trimming took 0 bases from V and 4 from J; bases not matched to a gene: 8. The CDR3 has 18 residues. The CDR3 loop reads CASSVDPTSGGASDTQYF. For the CDR3, the DNA is TGTGCCAGCAGCGTAGACCCCACTAGCGGGGGGGCGTCAGATACGCAGTATTTT.

V is TRBV18 and J is TRBJ2-7, with 8 bases aligning to TRBD1. Losses at the gene ends were 3 bases for V and 2 bases for J; bases not matched to a gene: 3. The CDR3 has 14 residues. Looked up from germline, CDR1 is KGHSH and CDR2 is LQKENI. CDR3 in DNA: TGTGCCAGCTCACCGGACAGGGCAACCTACGAGCAGTACTTC. As protein: CASSPDRATYEQYF.

This chain uses TRBV2 with TRBJ2-1, with a possible D match to TRBD2 (5 bases). Trimming took 10 bases from V and 0 from J, leaving 16 bases between them. CDR1 SNHLY and CDR2 FYNNEI come from the germline V gene. This CDR3 contains 15 residues. CDR3 sequence reads: CATPRWRSSYNEQFF. CDR3 coding DNA: TGTGCCACCCCGCGGTGGAGGAGCTCCTACAATGAGCAGTTCTTC.

This chain joins TRBV6-6 and TRBJ2-5, with 8 bases aligning to TRBD1. The CDR3 is made up of 16 amino acids. The ends lost 4 bases at V and 0 bases at J; junction bases unmatched: 7. Germline V lookup: CDR1 MNHNY, CDR2 SVGAGI (reference sequence). CDR3 sequence (DNA): TGTGCCAGCAGTTCATCGACAGGGGCGGACCAAGAGACCCAGTACTTC. Its protein is CASSSSTGADQETQYF.

The rearrangement joins TRBV27 to TRBJ1-6, with 9 bases identical to TRBD1. This CDR3 has 15 residues. Germline-derived CDR1 and CDR2 are MNHEY and SMNVEV (reference sequence). The ends lost 8 bases at V and 5 bases at J; junction bases unmatched: 7. The CDR3 DNA sequence: TGTGCCAGCGGCCGAACAGGGGGCCATAATTCACCCCTCCACTTT. Its translation is CASGRTGGHNSPLHF.

This rearrangement joins TRBV5-1 to TRBJ2-5; the match to TRBD2 covers 8 bases. Germline values: CDR1 SGHRS, CDR2 YFSETQ. There are 15 residues in the CDR3. With 2 bases clipped from V and 2 bases from J, the junction kept 5 bases outside the gene matches. CDR3 sequence reads: CASSLAGAIQETQYF. The CDR3 bases are TGCGCCAGCAGCTTAGCGGGGGCGATACAAGAGACCCAGTACTTC.

This rearrangement joins TRBV7-3 to TRBJ2-7; the D gene is possibly TRBD2 (6 bases). Trimming removed 2 bases at V and 4 bases at J, with 15 bases between. Germline assignment: CDR1 SGHTA and CDR2 FQGTGA. The CDR3 sequence is 15 residues long. CDR3 coding DNA: TGTGCCAGCAGCTTAGCACCGGGGGTTCAGTACGAGCAGTACTTC. It translates to CASSLAPGVQYEQYF.

The chain has TRBV5-1 and TRBJ2-7, with 7 positions matching TRBD1. Germline CDR1 reads SGHRS; CDR2 reads YFSETQ. V was clipped by 3 bases and J by 7 bases; unmatched bases: 10. The CDR3 totals 14 residues. CDR3 DNA: TGCGCCAGCAGCTACTCAGGGGGTGAGCTGGAGCAGTACTTC. Protein sequence: CASSYSGGELEQYF.

The chain recombines TRBV4-1 with TRBJ2-5; 7 bases map to TRBD2. The CDR3 contains 15 residues. The V segment lost 4 bases and the J segment 1 base; nucleotides outside the gene matches: 6. Germline V gene sequence: CDR1 MGHRA, CDR2 YSYEKL. CDR3 sequence: CASSLTERGQETQYF. In nucleotides, the CDR3 is TGCGCCAGCAGCCTCACGGAGCGGGGCCAAGAGACCCAGTACTTC.

Only one count was recorded for this clone. V usage is TRBV7-2 and J usage is TRBJ2-7, with 7 bases aligning to TRBD1. CDR3 length: 15 residues. In germline, CDR1 is SGHTA, CDR2 FQGNSA. The J segment lost 2 bases and the V segment lost 3 bases, leaving 7 bases of the junction unmatched. The CDR3 DNA sequence: TGTGCCAGCAGCTTCCCCGGGACAGCCACCTACGAGCAGTACTTC. Protein sequence: CASSFPGTATYEQYF.

The genes are TRBV10-3 and TRBJ2-1; D is possibly TRBD1 or TRBD2 (7 bases each). In germline, CDR1 is ENHRY, CDR2 SYGVKD. This CDR3 spans 16 amino acids. With 10 bases removed from V and 0 bases from J, the gap between germline ends came to 19 bases. CDR3: CATRGVAGSSYNEQFF. For the CDR3, the DNA is TGTGCCACCAGGGGGGTAGCGGGTAGCTCCTACAATGAGCAGTTCTTC.

This chain uses TRBV19 with TRBJ1-1; D ambiguous. The CDR3 runs to 14 residues. With 0 bases removed from V and 5 bases from J, the gap between germline ends came to 10 bases. Germline V gene data show CDR1 as LNHDA and CDR2 as SQIVND (reference sequence). The CDR3 protein is CASSIDVRRTEAFF. The CDR3 region has the DNA TGTGCCAGTAGTATAGATGTACGGAGGACTGAAGCTTTCTTT.

This clone turned up a few times. The chain is built from TRBV21-1 and TRBJ1-4. TRBV21-1 represents a pseudogene. The CDR3 consists of 13 residues. The chain's CDR3 is CASSKGCGEKLFF. The CDR3 nucleotides read TGTGCCAGCAGCAAAGGCTGCGGGGAAAAACTGTTTTTT.

The genes are TRBV6-6 and TRBJ1-5, with D perhaps matching TRBD1 (5 bases). Between the trimmed V and J ends, which lost 5 bases and 7 bases, there was a span of 15 bases. The V gene's germline CDR1 is MNHNY and CDR2 SVGAGI (reference sequence). The CDR3 spans 14 residues. CDR3 in amino acids: CASSVRQFWQPQHF. DNA for the CDR3: TGTGCCAGCAGTGTTCGACAGTTTTGGCAGCCCCAGCATTTT.

The chain combines TRBV11-2 with TRBJ2-7, with TRBD1 matching 7 bases. The CDR3 contains 14 residues. The germline gives CDR1 SGHAT, CDR2 FQNNGV. V was pared by 1 base and J by 2 bases, with 2 bases of the junction left unmatched. This CDR3 is CASSLGQGTYEQYF. In DNA, the CDR3 is TGTGCCAGCAGCTTAGGACAGGGAACCTACGAGCAGTACTTC.

The V call is TRBV29-1, the J call TRBJ2-5; the match to TRBD1 covers 12 bases. Germline values: CDR1 SQVTM, CDR2 ANQGSEA. J gave up 4 bases and V 4 bases, and 7 bases lay outside the gene matches. CDR3 length equals 15 residues. In nucleotides, the CDR3 is TGCAGCGTTGGAAGGGGGACAGGGGGCCCAGAGACCCAGTACTTC. Amino acids: CSVGRGTGGPETQYF.

The chain recombines TRBV29-1 with TRBJ1-4; the D gene is possibly TRBD1 (5 bases). From germline, CDR1 is SQVTM and CDR2 ANQGSEA. The CDR3 covers 13 residues. CDR3 in amino acids: CSFMGGSNEKLFF. The DNA for the CDR3 is TGCAGTTTTATGGGGGGTTCCAATGAAAAACTGTTTTTT.

V and J are TRBV18 and TRBJ1-2; tentatively, D is TRBD1 (5 bases). V lost 0 bases to trimming and J lost 8 bases, with 10 bases between them. The CDR3 extends over 13 amino acids. Germline CDR1 reads KGHSH; CDR2 reads LQKENI. In DNA, the CDR3 is TGTGCCAGCTCACCACCGGGTAGGGGAGGCTACACCTTC. It specifies CASSPPGRGGYTF.

The chain couples TRBV29-1 to TRBJ2-5; 9 bases fit TRBD1. The J segment lost 5 bases and the V segment lost 0 bases, leaving 13 bases of the junction unmatched. CDR1 is SQVTM, CDR2 ANQGSEA, per germline. The CDR3 is 17 amino acids. For the CDR3, the DNA is TGCAGCGTTGAAGATCCTACCTTACAGGGGGCAGGGGAGACCCAGTACTTC. This gives the protein CSVEDPTLQGAGETQYF.

This clone was recorded only once. This chain joins TRBV10-2 and TRBJ1-2; possible D gene TRBD1, 6 bases. Per the germline V gene, CDR1 is WSHSY and CDR2 is SAAADI. The CDR3 is 13 amino acids. Trimming pared 7 bases from V and 0 bases from J, leaving 9 bases between. As DNA, the CDR3 is TGCGCCAGCACAACAGGGTCTAACTATGGCTACACCTTC. Translation gives CASTTGSNYGYTF.

This chain joins TRBV19 and TRBJ1-2; D is ambiguous. With 1 base removed from V and 10 bases from J, the gap between germline ends came to 7 bases. CDR1 LNHDA and CDR2 SQIVND come from the germline V gene (reference sequence). The CDR3 extends over 11 amino acids. This chain's CDR3 is CASSIGATYTF. The CDR3 DNA reads as TGTGCCAGTAGTATAGGGGCAACCTACACCTTC.

The chain couples TRBV6-5 to TRBJ1-2, with 9 bases that match TRBD1. V lost 5 bases and J lost 2; bases outside the gene matches: 6. There are 15 residues in the CDR3. The V gene's germline CDR1 is MNHEY and CDR2 SVGAGI. CDR3 DNA: TGTGCCAGCAGTACCCCAGGGACAGGGAACTATGGCTACACCTTC. Translated: CASSTPGTGNYGYTF.

The J gene is TRBJ2-1, the V gene TRBV4-1; TRBD2 aligns across 11 bases. Losses at the gene ends were 4 bases for V and 0 bases for J; bases not matched to a gene: 17. From germline, CDR1 is MGHRA and CDR2 YSYEKL. The CDR3 spans 21 residues. CDR3 amino acids: CASSPKISGLAGGSSYNEQFF. CDR3 DNA sequence: TGCGCCAGCAGCCCGAAAATATCGGGTCTAGCGGGGGGCAGCTCCTACAATGAGCAGTTCTTC.

This sequence joins TRBV7-9 and TRBJ2-3; no clear D. The V gene lost 6 bases and the J gene lost 7 bases, with 8 bases spanning the gap. This CDR3 region has 11 residues. Germline CDR1 is SEHNR and CDR2 is FQNEAQ (reference sequence). The DNA of the CDR3 is TGTGCCAGCAGTTACGGTAATACGCAGTATTTT. Translated: CASSYGNTQYF.

This clone showed up just once. This chain's CDR3 is CASSLGSGGDYGYTF. The DNA for the CDR3 is TGCGCCAGCAGCTTGGGCTCAGGGGGAGACTATGGCTACACCTTC. The chain joins TRBV5-1 to TRBJ1-2, with 7 bases that match TRBD1. The CDR3 loop spans 15 amino acids. CDR1 and CDR2 (germline): SGHRS, YFSETQ. Unmatched junction bases numbered 5, after V lost 0 bases and J lost 3 bases.